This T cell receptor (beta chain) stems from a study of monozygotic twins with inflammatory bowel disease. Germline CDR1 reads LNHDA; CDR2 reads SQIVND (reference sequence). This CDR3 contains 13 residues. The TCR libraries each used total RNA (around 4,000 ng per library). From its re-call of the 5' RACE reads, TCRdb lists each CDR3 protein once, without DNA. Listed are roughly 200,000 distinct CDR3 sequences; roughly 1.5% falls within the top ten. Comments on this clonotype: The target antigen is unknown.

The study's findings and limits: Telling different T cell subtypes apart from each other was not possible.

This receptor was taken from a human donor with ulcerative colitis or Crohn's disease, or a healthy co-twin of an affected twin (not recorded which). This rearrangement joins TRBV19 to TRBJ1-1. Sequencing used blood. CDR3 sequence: CASSINRGGDAFF.